Sequencing of this T cell receptor beta chain was carried out in a study of metastatic and nonmetastatic thyroid tumors. Study-wide background: Repertoire data that came from the blood and tumor or nodule tissue of malignant and benign thyroid patients were compared.

General study results and limits: Within blood and tumor, benign nodules reportedly had significantly lower TCR beta diversity than malignant thyroid tumors did.

All patients were treatment-naive before thyroid surgery. TCRdb recomputed clones from the PCR reads via MiXCR. This sample has approximately 86,000 clones, with under 15% found just once. To note about this clone: The target antigen is unknown.

The sample taken for sequencing was tumor tissue. This clonotype was obtained from a female donor with papillary thyroid cancer or a benign thyroid nodule (not recorded which). Some clones in this sample may be carry-over from other donors' samples.

The CDR3 is CAWRQYSNQPQHF. CDR3 coding DNA: TGTGCCTGGAGACAATATAGCAATCAGCCCCAGCATTTT. This sequence joins TRBV30 and TRBJ1-5; D not certain. Trimming stripped 3 bases from V and 0 bases from J, with 6 bases between. Germline V gene data show CDR1 as GTSNPN and CDR2 as SVGIG (reference sequence). The CDR3 consists of 13 residues.